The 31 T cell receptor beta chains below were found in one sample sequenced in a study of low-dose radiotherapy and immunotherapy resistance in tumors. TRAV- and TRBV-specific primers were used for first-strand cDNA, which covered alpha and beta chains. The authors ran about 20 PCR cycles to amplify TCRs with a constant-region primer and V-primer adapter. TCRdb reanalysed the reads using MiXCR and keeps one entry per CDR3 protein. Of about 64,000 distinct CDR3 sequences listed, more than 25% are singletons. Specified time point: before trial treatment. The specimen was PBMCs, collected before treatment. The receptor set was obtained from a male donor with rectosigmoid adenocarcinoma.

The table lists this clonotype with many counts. As DNA, the CDR3 is TGTGCCAGCAGCTTACAAGGCGGGAGGGTTACCGAGCAGTACTTC. This sequence encodes CASSLQGGRVTEQYF. The chain joins TRBV7-2 to TRBJ2-7, with 9 bases lining up with TRBD2. After removal of 2 bases from V and 6 bases from J, the junction contained 8 bases not matched to a gene. The germline V gene encodes CDR1 SGHTA and CDR2 FQGNSA. CDR3 size: 15 residues.

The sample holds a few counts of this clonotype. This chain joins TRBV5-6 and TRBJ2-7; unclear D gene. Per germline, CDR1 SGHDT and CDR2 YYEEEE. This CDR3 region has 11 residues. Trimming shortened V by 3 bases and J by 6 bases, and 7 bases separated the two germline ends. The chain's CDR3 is CASSSKSEQYF. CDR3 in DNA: TGTGCCAGCAGCTCGAAAAGCGAGCAGTACTTC.

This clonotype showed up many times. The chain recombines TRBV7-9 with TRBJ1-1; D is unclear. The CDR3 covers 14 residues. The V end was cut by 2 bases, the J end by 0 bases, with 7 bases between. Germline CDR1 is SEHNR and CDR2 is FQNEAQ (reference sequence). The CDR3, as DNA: TGTGCCAGCAGCTTAATGGTGTTGAACACTGAAGCTTTCTTT. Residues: CASSLMVLNTEAFF.

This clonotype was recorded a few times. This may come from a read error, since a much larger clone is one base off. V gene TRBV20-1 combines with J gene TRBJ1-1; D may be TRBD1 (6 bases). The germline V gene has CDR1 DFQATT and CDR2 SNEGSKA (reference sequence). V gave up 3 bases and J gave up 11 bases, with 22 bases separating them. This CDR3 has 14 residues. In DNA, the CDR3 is TGCAGTGCTAGGTGGGGGGCGGAGGGGGGAGGCGCTTTCTTT. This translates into CSARWGAEGGGAFF.

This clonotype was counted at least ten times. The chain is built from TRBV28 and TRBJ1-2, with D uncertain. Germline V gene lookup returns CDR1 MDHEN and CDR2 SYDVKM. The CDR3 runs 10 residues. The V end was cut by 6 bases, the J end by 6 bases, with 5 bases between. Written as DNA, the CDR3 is TGTGCCAGCAGCAGCGATGGCTACACCTTC. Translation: CASSSDGYTF.

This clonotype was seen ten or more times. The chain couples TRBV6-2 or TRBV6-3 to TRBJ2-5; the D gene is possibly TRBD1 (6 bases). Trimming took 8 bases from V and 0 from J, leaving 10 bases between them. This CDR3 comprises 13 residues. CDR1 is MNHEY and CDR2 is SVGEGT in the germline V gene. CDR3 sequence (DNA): TGTGCCAGCCACGGGACACACCAAGAGACCCAGTACTTC. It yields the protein CASHGTHQETQYF.

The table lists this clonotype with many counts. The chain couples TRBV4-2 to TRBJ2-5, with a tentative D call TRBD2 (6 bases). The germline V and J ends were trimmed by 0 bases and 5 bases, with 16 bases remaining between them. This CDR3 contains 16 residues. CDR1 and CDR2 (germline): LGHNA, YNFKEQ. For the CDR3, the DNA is TGTGCCAGCAGCCAAGATGTCGGGGGTTTTGCGGAGACCCAGTACTTC. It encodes CASSQDVGGFAETQYF.

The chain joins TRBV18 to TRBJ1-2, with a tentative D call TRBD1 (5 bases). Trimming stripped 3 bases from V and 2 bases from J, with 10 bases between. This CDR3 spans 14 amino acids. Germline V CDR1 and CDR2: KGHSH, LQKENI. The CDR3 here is CASSPVKGNYGYTF. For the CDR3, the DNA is TGTGCCAGCTCACCCGTTAAGGGGAACTATGGCTACACCTTC. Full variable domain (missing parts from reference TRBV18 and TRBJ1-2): NAGVMQNPRHLVRRRGQEARLRCSPMKGHSHVYWYRQLPEEGLKFMVYLQKENIIDESGMPKERFSAEFPKEGPSILRIQQVVRGDSAAYFCASSPVKGNYGYTFGSGTRLTVV.

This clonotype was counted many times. DNA of the CDR3: TGCGCCAGCAGCCAAGACTGGAGGAGCTCCTACGAGCAGTACTTC. As protein: CASSQDWRSSYEQYF. V gene TRBV4-3 combines with J gene TRBJ2-7; D might be TRBD2 (5 bases). Between the trimmed V and J ends, which lost 0 bases and 0 bases, there was a span of 9 bases. The CDR3 length is 15 residues. Germline CDR1 reads LGHNA; CDR2 reads YSLEER.

The CDR3 region has the DNA TGTGCCAGCAGATCAATTGGTTCCTCGGGAGTAGCGCCCCTCCACTTT. It is translated as CASRSIGSSGVAPLHF. This sequence joins TRBV6-2 or TRBV6-3 and TRBJ1-6; no firm D call. V was pared by 6 bases and J by 13 bases, with 25 bases between. Germline V gives CDR1 MNHEY, CDR2 SVGEGT. This CDR3 spans 16 amino acids.

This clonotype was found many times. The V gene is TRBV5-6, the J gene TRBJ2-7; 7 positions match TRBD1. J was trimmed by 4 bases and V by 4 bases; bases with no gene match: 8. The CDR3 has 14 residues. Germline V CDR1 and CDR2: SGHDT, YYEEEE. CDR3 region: CASSNRDRAYEQYF. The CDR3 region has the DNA TGTGCCAGCAGCAACCGGGACAGAGCTTACGAGCAGTACTTC.

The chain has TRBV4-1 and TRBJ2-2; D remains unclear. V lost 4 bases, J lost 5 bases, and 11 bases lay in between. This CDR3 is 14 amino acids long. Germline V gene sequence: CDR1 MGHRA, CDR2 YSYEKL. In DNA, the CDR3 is TGCGCCAGCAGCCCCTATGGACCGACCGGGGAGCTGTTTTTT. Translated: CASSPYGPTGELFF.

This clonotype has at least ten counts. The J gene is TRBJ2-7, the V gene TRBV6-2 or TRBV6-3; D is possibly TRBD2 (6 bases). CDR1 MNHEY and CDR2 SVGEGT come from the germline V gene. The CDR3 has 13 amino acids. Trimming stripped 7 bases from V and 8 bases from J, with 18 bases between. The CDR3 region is CASTDIGAGKQYF. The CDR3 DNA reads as TGTGCCAGCACGGATATAGGGGCGGGGAAGCAGTACTTC.

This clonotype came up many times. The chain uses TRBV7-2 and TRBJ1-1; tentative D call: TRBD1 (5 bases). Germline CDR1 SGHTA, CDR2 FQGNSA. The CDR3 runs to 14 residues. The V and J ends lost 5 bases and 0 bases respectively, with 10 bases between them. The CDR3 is CASSAGGVNTEAFF. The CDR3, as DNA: TGTGCCAGCAGCGCCGGGGGGGTGAACACTGAAGCTTTCTTT.

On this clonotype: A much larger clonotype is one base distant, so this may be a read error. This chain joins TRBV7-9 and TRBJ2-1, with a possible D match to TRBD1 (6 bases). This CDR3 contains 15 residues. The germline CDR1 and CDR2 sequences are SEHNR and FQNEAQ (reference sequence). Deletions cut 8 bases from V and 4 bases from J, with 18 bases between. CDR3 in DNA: TGTGCCAGCGGCCTGTCAGGGGCGGATTACAATGAGCAGTTCTTC. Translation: CASGLSGADYNEQFF.

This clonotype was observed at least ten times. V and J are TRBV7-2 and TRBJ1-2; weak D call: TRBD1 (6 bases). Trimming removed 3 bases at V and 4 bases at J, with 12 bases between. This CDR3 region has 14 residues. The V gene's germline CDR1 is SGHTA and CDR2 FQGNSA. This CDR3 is CASSLGTSGYGYTF. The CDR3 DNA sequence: TGTGCCAGCAGCTTGGGGACATCCGGCTATGGCTACACCTTC.

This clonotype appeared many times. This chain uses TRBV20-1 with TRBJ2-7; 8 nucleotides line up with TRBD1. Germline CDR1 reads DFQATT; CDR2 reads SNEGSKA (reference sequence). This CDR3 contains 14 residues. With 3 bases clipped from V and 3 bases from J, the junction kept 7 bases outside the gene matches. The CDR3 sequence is CSARLQGGSYEQYF. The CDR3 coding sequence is TGCAGTGCTAGGTTACAGGGGGGAAGCTACGAGCAGTACTTC.

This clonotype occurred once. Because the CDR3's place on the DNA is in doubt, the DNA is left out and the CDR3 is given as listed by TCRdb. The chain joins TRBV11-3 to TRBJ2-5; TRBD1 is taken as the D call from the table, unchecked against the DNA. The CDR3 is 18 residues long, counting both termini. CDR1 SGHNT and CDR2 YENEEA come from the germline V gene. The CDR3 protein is CASSIYLCSVPGGETQYF.

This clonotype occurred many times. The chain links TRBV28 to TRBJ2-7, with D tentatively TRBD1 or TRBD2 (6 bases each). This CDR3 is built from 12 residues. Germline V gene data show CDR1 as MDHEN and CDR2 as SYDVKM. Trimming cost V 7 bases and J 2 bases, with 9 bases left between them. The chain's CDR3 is CASTGGPYEQYF. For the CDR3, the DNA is TGTGCCAGCACCGGGGGCCCCTACGAGCAGTACTTC.

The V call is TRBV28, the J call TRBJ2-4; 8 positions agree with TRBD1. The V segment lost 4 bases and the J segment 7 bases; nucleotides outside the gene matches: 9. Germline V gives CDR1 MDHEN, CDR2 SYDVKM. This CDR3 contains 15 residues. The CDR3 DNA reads TGTGCCAGCAGTTACCAACAGGGGGGTCGGAACATTCAGTACTTC. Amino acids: CASSYQQGGRNIQYF.

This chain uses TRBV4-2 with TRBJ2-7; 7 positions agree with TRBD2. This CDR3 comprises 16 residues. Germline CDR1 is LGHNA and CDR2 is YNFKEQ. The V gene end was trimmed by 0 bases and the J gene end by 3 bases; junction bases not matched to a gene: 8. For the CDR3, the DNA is TGTGCCAGCAGCCAAGAAGAAGGCGGGAGCTACTACGAGCAGTACTTC. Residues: CASSQEEGGSYYEQYF.

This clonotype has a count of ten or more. The CDR3 is CAISSEGRNEQYF. As DNA, the CDR3 is TGTGCCATCAGTTCCGAGGGTCGGAACGAGCAGTACTTC. The chain couples TRBV10-3 to TRBJ2-7; weak D call: TRBD2 (5 bases). The CDR3 runs to 13 residues. Germline values: CDR1 ENHRY, CDR2 SYGVKD. Deletions cut 5 bases from V and 5 bases from J, with 13 bases between.

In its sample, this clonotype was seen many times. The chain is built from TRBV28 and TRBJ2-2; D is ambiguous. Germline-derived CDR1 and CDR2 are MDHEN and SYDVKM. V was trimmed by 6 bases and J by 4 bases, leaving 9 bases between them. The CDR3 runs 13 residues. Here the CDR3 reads CASRPPITGELFF. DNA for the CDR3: TGTGCCAGCAGACCCCCGATCACCGGGGAGCTGTTTTTT.

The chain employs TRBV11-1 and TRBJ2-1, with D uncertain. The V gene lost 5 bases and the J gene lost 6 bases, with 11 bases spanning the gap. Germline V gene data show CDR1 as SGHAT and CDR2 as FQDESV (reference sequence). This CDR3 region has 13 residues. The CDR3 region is CASSTRLSNEQFF. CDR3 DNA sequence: TGTGCCAGCAGCACCCGCCTGAGCAATGAGCAGTTCTTC.

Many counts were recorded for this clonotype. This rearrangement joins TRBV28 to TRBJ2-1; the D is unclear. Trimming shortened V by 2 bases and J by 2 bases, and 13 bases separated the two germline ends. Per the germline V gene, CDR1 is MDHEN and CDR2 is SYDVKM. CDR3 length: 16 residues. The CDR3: CASSLGLGGPYNEQFF. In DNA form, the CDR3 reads TGTGCCAGCAGTTTAGGGCTAGGTGGGCCCTACAATGAGCAGTTCTTC.

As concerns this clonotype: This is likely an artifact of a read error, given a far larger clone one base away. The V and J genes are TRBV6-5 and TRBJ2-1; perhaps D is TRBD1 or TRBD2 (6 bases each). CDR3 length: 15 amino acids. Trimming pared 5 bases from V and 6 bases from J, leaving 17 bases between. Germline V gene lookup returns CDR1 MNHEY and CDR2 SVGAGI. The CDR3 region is CASSEASVGANEQFF. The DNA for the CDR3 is TGTGCCAGCAGTGAAGCTAGCGTGGGGGCCAATGAGCAGTTCTTC.

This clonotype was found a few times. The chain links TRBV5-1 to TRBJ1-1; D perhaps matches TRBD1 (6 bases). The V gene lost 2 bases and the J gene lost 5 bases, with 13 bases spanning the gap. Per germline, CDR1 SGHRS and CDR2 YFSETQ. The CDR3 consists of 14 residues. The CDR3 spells CASSFGGQGTEAFF. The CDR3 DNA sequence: TGCGCCAGCAGCTTTGGGGGTCAGGGGACTGAAGCTTTCTTT.

CDR3 in DNA: TGTGCCAGCAGCCTAGCGGGAGGACGCGAGGATCAGTTCTTC. Translated, it gives CASSLAGGREDQFF. The gene calls are TRBV28 and TRBJ2-1, with 11 bases aligning to TRBD2. This CDR3 has 14 residues. Germline V gene data show CDR1 as MDHEN and CDR2 as SYDVKM. Losses at the gene ends were 6 bases for V and 13 bases for J; bases not matched to a gene: 11.

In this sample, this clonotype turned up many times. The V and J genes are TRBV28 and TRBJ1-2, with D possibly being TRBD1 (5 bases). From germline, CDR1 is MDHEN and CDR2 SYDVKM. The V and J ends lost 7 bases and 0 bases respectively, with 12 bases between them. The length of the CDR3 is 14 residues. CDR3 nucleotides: TGTGCCAGCACCTTGACACAGGCTAACTATGGCTACACCTTC. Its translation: CASTLTQANYGYTF.

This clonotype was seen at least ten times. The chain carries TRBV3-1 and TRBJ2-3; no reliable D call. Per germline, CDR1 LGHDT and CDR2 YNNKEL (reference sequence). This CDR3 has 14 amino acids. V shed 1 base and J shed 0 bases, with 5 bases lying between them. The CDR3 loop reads CASSQGASTDTQYF. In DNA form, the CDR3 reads TGTGCCAGCAGCCAAGGGGCCAGCACAGATACGCAGTATTTT.

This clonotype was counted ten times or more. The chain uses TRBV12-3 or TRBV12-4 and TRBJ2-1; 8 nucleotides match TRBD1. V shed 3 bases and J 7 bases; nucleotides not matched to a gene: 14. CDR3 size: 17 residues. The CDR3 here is CASSFLIGQGARNEQFF. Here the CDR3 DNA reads TGTGCCAGCAGTTTCCTTATTGGGCAGGGGGCGCGGAATGAGCAGTTCTTC.